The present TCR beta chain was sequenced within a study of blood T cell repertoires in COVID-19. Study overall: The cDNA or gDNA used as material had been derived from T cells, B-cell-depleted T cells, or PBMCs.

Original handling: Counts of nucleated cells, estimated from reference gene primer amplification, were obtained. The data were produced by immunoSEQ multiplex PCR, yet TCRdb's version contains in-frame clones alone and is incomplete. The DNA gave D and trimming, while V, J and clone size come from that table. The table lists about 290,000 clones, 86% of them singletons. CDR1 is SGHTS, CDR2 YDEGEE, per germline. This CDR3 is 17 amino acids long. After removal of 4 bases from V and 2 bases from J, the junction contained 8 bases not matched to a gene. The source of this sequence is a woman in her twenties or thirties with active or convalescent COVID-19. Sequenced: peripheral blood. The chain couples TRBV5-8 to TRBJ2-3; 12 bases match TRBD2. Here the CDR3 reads CASSPQTSGGITDTQYF. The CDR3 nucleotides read TGTGCCAGCAGCCCGCAAACTAGCGGGGGGATCACAGATACGCAGTATTTT. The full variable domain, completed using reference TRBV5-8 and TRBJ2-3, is EAGVTQSPTHLIKTRGQQATLRCSPISGHTSVYWYQQALGLGLQFLLWYDEGEERNRGNFPPRFSGRQFPNYSSELNVNALELEDSALYLCASSPQTSGGITDTQYFGPGTRLTVL.